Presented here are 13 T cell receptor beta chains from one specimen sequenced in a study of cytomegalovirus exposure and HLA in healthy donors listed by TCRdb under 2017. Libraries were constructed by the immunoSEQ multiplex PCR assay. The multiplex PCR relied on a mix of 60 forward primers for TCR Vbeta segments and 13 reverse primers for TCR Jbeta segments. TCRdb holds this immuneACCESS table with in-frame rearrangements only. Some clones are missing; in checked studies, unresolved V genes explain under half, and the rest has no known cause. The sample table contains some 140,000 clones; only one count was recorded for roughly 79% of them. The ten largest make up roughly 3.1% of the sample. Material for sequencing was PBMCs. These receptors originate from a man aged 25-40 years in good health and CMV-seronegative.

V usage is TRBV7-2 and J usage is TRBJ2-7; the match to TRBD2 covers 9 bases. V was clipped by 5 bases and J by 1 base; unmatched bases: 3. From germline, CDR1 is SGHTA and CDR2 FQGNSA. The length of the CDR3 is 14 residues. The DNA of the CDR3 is TGTGCCAGCAGCCACGCGGGGGGGTCCTACGAGCAGTACTTC. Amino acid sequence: CASSHAGGSYEQYF.

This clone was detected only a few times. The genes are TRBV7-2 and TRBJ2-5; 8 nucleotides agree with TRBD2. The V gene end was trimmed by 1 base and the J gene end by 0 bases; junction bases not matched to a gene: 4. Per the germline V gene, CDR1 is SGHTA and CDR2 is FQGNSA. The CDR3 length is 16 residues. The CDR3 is CASSLGLAGYQETQYF. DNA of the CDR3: TGTGCCAGCAGCTTAGGTCTAGCGGGTTACCAAGAGACCCAGTACTTC.

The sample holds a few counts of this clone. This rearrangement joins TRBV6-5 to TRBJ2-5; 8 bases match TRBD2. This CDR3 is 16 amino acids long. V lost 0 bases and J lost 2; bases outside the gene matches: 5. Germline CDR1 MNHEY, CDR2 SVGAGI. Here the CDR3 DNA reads TGTGCCAGCAGTTACTCCGGGAGGGGCTTGCAAGAGACCCAGTACTTC. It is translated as CASSYSGRGLQETQYF.

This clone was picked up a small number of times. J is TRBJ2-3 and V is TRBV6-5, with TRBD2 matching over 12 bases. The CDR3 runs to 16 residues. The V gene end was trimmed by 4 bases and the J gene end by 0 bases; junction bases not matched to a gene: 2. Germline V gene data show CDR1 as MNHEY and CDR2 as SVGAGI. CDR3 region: CASSFGLAGSTDTQYF. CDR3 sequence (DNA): TGTGCCAGCAGTTTCGGACTAGCGGGAAGCACAGATACGCAGTATTTT.

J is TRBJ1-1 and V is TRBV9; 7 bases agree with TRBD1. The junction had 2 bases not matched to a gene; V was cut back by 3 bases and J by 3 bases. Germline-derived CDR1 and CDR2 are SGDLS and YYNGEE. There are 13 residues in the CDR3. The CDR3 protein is CASSGGQHTEAFF. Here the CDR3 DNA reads TGTGCCAGCAGCGGGGGACAGCACACTGAAGCTTTCTTT. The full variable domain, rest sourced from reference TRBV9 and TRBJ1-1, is DSGVTQTPKHLITATGQRVTLRCSPRSGDLSVYWYQQSLDQGLQFLIQYYNGEERAKGNILERFSAQQFPDLHSELNLSSLELGDSALYFCASSGGQHTEAFFGQGTRLTVV.

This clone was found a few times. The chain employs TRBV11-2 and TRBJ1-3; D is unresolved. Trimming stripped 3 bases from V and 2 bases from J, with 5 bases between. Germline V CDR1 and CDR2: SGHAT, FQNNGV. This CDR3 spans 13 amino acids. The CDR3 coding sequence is TGTGCCAGCAGCTTTCTCGCTGGAAACACCATATATTTT. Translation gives CASSFLAGNTIYF.

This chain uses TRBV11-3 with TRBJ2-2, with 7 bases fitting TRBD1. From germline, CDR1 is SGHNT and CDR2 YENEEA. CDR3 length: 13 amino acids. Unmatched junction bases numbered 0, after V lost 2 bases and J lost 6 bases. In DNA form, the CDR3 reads TGTGCCAGCAGCTTACAGGGGGCCGGGGAGCTGTTTTTT. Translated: CASSLQGAGELFF.

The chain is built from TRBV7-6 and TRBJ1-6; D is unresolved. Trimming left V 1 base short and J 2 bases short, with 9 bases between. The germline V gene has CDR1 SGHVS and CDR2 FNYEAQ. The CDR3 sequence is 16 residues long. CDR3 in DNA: TGTGCCAGCAGCTTAGAGTTGTCGGCCTATAATTCACCCCTCCACTTT. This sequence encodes CASSLELSAYNSPLHF.

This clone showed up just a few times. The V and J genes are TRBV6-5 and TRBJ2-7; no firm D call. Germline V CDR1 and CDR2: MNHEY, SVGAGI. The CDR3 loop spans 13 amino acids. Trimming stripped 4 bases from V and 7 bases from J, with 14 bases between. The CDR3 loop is CASSLNAAREQYF. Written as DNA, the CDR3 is TGTGCCAGCAGTTTGAACGCAGCGCGGGAGCAGTACTTC.

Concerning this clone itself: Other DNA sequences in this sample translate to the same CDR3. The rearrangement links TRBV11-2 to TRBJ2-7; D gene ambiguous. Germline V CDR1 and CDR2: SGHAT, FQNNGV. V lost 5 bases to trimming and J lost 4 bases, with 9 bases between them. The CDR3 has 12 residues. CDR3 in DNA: TGTGCCAGCAGCCCCTCCGGTTACGAGCAGTACTTC. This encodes CASSPSGYEQYF.

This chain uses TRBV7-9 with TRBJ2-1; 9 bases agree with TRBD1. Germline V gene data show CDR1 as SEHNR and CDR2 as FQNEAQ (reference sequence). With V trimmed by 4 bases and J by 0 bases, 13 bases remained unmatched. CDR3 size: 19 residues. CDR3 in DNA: TGTGCCAGCAGCTCTCCCGGGACAGGGTATGTGGGCTCCTACAATGAGCAGTTCTTC. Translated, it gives CASSSPGTGYVGSYNEQFF. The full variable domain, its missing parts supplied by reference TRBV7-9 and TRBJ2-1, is DTGVSQNPRHKITKRGQNVTFRCDPISEHNRLYWYRQTLGQGPEFLTYFQNEAQLEKSRLLSDRFSAERPKGSFSTLEIQRTEQGDSAMYLCASSSPGTGYVGSYNEQFFGPGTRLTVL.

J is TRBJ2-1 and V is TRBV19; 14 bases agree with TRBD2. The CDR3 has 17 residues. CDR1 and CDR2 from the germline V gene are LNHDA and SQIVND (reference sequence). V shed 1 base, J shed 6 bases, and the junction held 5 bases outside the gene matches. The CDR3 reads CASSIGLAGGPSNEQFF. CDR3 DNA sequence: TGTGCCAGTAGTATAGGACTAGCGGGAGGGCCGAGCAATGAGCAGTTCTTC.

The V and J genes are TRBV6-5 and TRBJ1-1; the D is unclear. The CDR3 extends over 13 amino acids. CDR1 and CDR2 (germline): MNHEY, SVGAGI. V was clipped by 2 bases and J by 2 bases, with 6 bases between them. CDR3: CASSYPGNTEAFF. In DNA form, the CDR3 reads TGTGCCAGCAGTTACCCGGGTAACACTGAAGCTTTCTTT.